The subject of this entry is one TCR beta chain. No antigen is known for it. The sample belongs to a study of OX40 agonist ivuxolimab in advanced cancers. Clones were sequenced by immunoSEQ multiplex PCR, and TCRdb holds only the in-frame ones, with some missing. The sample consists of tens of thousands of clones, approximately 86% of them appearing once. Study-level points and caveats: Expanded peripheral T-cell antigen specificity went undetermined.

The germline V gene encodes CDR1 SGHVS and CDR2 FNYEAQ. V gave up 3 bases and J gave up 0 bases, with 10 bases separating them. This CDR3 comprises 15 residues. The TCR comes from an adult with an advanced solid tumor such as melanoma, head and neck, liver or kidney cancer. This material consisted of CD4+ or CD8+ T cells sorted from blood, taken in a trial of the OX40 agonist ivuxolimab. The rearrangement uses TRBV7-6 and TRBJ2-3; possible D gene TRBD2, 5 bases. CDR3 DNA: TGTGCCAGCAGCTTTAGGCGGGCAAGCACAGATACGCAGTATTTT. It translates to CASSFRRASTDTQYF.